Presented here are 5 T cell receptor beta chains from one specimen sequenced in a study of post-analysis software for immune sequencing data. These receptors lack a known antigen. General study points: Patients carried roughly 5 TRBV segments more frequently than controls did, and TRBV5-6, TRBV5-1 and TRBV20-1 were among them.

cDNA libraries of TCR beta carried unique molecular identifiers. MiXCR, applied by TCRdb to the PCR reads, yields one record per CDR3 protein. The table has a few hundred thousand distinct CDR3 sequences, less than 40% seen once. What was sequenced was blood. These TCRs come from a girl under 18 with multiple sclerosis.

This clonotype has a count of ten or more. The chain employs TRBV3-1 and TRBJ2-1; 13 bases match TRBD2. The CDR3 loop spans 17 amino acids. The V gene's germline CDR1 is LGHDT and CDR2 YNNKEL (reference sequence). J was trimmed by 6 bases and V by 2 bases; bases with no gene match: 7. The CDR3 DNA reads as TGTGCCAGCAGCCAATCCCGGACTAGCGGGGGCCTCAATGAGCAGTTCTTC. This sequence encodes CASSQSRTSGGLNEQFF.

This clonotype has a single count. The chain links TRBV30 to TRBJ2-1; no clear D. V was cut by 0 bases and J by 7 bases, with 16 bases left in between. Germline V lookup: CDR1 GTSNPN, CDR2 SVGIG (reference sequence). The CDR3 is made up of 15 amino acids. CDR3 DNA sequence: TGTGCCTGGAGTGTATCCCTGGGCAGGTCTAATGAGCAGTTCTTC. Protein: CAWSVSLGRSNEQFF.

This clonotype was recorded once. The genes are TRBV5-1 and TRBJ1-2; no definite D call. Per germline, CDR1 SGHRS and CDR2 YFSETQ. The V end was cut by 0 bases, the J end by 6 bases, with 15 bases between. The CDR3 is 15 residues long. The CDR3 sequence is CASSLDVGSSNGYTF. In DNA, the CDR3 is TGCGCCAGCAGCTTGGATGTGGGATCAAGCAATGGCTACACCTTC.

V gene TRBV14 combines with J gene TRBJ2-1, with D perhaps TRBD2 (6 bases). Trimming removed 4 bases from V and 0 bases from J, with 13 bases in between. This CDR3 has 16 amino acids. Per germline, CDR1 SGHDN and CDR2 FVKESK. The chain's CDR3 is CASSRDKRVSYNEQFF. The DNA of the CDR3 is TGTGCCAGCAGCCGAGATAAGCGGGTCTCCTACAATGAGCAGTTCTTC. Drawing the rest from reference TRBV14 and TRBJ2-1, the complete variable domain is EAGVTQFPSHSVIEKGQTVTLRCDPISGHDNLYWYRRVMGKEIKFLLHFVKESKQDESGMPNNRFLAERTGGTYSTLKVQPAELEDSGVYFCASSRDKRVSYNEQFFGPGTRLTVL.

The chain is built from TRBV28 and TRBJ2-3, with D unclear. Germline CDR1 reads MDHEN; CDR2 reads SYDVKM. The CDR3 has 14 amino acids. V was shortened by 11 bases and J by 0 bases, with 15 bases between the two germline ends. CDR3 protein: CACLRVQSTDTQYF. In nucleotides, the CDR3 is TGTGCCTGCTTAAGGGTCCAAAGCACAGATACGCAGTATTTT.